The next 14 T cell receptor beta chains were all read from a single sample in a study of shared clonotypes between healthy human individuals. Clones were sequenced by immunoSEQ multiplex PCR, and TCRdb holds only the in-frame ones, with some missing. The sample carries under 2.5 million clones, 80% to 95% recorded once. Sequencing input: naive CD4+ T cells from PBMCs. Regarding subset: CD45RA+ positively selected. These receptors were obtained from a man younger than 35 in good health. Some clones in this sample may be carry-over from other donors' samples.

The V call is TRBV9, the J call TRBJ1-1; D is possibly TRBD1 (6 bases). Between the trimmed V and J ends, which lost 3 bases and 4 bases, there was a span of 19 bases. The V gene's germline CDR1 is SGDLS and CDR2 YYNGEE. This CDR3 is 16 amino acids long. CDR3 DNA sequence: TGTGCCAGCAGCGGGCGGGGGGGGCTGGTAGGCACTGAAGCTTTCTTT. It translates to CASSGRGGLVGTEAFF.

As regards this clone: Other DNA sequences within the sample encode an identical CDR3. V usage is TRBV5-1 and J usage is TRBJ2-3; possible D gene TRBD2, 6 bases. Germline loops: CDR1 SGHRS, CDR2 YFSETQ. The CDR3 runs to 14 residues. The V end was cut by 4 bases, the J end by 1 base, with 10 bases between. The CDR3 region is CASSPIAGTDTQYF. CDR3 coding DNA: TGCGCCAGCAGCCCCATAGCGGGCACAGATACGCAGTATTTT.

This chain joins TRBV19 and TRBJ2-4; 9 positions match TRBD2. This CDR3 region has 13 residues. V gave up 10 bases and J gave up 6 bases; unmatched junction bases: 7. Germline V gene sequence: CDR1 LNHDA, CDR2 SQIVND (reference sequence). CDR3 nucleotides: TGTGCCACTATAGCGGGAGAGACAAACATTCAGTACTTC. Protein sequence: CATIAGETNIQYF.

This clone was seen once. The chain carries TRBV5-8 and TRBJ2-5; 8 nucleotides line up with TRBD1. Looked up from germline, CDR1 is SGHTS and CDR2 is YDEGEE. There are 15 residues in the CDR3. J was trimmed by 5 bases and V by 4 bases; bases with no gene match: 10. CDR3 residues: CASSTGQAERETQYF. The DNA of the CDR3 is TGTGCCAGCAGCACGGGACAGGCGGAAAGGGAGACCCAGTACTTC. Looking up the rest from reference TRBV5-8 and TRBJ2-5 gives the full variable domain: EAGVTQSPTHLIKTRGQQATLRCSPISGHTSVYWYQQALGLGLQFLLWYDEGEERNRGNFPPRFSGRQFPNYSSELNVNALELEDSALYLCASSTGQAERETQYFGPGTRLLVL.

The chain employs TRBV5-1 and TRBJ2-1, with 7 bases aligning to TRBD2. Germline assignment: CDR1 SGHRS and CDR2 YFSETQ. The CDR3 is 15 amino acids. With V trimmed by 0 bases and J by 4 bases, 4 bases remained unmatched. The CDR3: CASSLVGGQYNEQFF. The CDR3 nucleotides are TGCGCCAGCAGCTTGGTGGGAGGGCAGTACAATGAGCAGTTCTTC. The variable domain in full, with the rest retrieved from reference TRBV5-1 and TRBJ2-1, is KAGVTQTPRYLIKTRGQQVTLSCSPISGHRSVSWYQQTPGQGLQFLFEYFSETQRNKGNFPGRFSGRQFSNSRSEMNVSTLELGDSALYLCASSLVGGQYNEQFFGPGTRLTVL.

The chain recombines TRBV5-1 with TRBJ1-1, with 7 bases matching TRBD1. CDR1 and CDR2 from the germline V gene are SGHRS and YFSETQ. This CDR3 contains 14 residues. Losses at the gene ends were 1 base for V and 8 bases for J; bases not matched to a gene: 8. DNA for the CDR3: TGCGCCAGCAGCTTGACAGGGGTTTTTGGGGAAGCTTTCTTT. Translated: CASSLTGVFGEAFF.

This chain's CDR3 is CASREAGRFYGYTF. The CDR3 DNA reads TGTGCCAGCAGAGAGGCGGGACGTTTTTATGGCTACACCTTC. The chain combines TRBV6-1 with TRBJ1-2; tentatively, D is TRBD1 (5 bases). Germline-derived CDR1 and CDR2 are MNHNS and SASEGT. The CDR3 runs to 14 residues. V dropped 6 bases and J dropped 5 bases, with 16 bases sitting between them.

This clone was observed once. The chain joins TRBV6-5 to TRBJ1-1; 7 nucleotides match TRBD1. CDR1 and CDR2 (germline): MNHEY, SVGAGI. J gave up 11 bases and V 6 bases, and 6 bases lay outside the gene matches. The CDR3 is 11 amino acids. This chain's CDR3 is CASRIQGYAFF. In DNA form, the CDR3 reads TGTGCCAGCAGAATACAGGGGTATGCTTTCTTT.

This sequence joins TRBV5-4 and TRBJ2-1, with no clear D. V was shortened by 4 bases and J by 0 bases, with 14 bases between the two germline ends. CDR1 and CDR2 from the germline V gene are SGHNT and YYREEE (reference sequence). The CDR3 length is 16 residues. The CDR3, as DNA: TGTGCCAGCAGCCCGAAGGCGGATAGCTCCTACAATGAGCAGTTCTTC. Amino acid sequence: CASSPKADSSYNEQFF.

This clone was seen only once. This sequence joins TRBV7-8 and TRBJ2-1; 7 bases align to TRBD2. The CDR3 spans 16 residues. The V segment lost 0 bases and the J segment 5 bases; nucleotides outside the gene matches: 7. Germline values: CDR1 SGHVS, CDR2 FQNEAQ. CDR3 loop: CASSLAAQRGNNEQFF. DNA for the CDR3: TGTGCCAGCAGCTTAGCTGCCCAGCGGGGAAACAATGAGCAGTTCTTC.

The V call is TRBV28, the J call TRBJ1-5; D gene unclear. Looked up from germline, CDR1 is MDHEN and CDR2 is SYDVKM. V shed 6 bases and J shed 0 bases, with 12 bases lying between them. This CDR3 spans 15 amino acids. CDR3: CASRSFSYSNQPQHF. CDR3 bases: TGTGCCAGCAGATCCTTCTCCTATAGCAATCAGCCCCAGCATTTT.

The J gene is TRBJ2-3, the V gene TRBV7-6; D gene unclear. Germline V gives CDR1 SGHVS, CDR2 FNYEAQ. CDR3 length: 14 residues. The ends were cut back, 5 bases at V and 2 bases at J, with 11 bases in the middle. CDR3 protein: CASSPHDTTDTQYF. CDR3 coding DNA: TGTGCCAGCAGCCCCCATGATACCACAGATACGCAGTATTTT. Variable domain in full (rest from reference TRBV7-6 and TRBJ2-3): GAGVSQSPRYKVTKRGQDVALRCDPISGHVSLYWYRQALGQGPEFLTYFNYEAQQDKSGLPNDRFSAERPEGSISTLTIQRTEQRDSAMYRCASSPHDTTDTQYFGPGTRLTVL.

The chain uses TRBV19 and TRBJ2-4, with 7 bases that match TRBD1. There are 14 residues in the CDR3. V was clipped by 4 bases and J by 3 bases; unmatched bases: 3. Per the germline V gene, CDR1 is LNHDA and CDR2 is SQIVND (reference sequence). This CDR3 is CASSRGDSKNIQYF. The CDR3 bases are TGTGCCAGTAGTAGAGGGGACAGCAAAAACATTCAGTACTTC. Filled out from reference TRBV19 and TRBJ2-4, the complete variable domain reads DGGITQSPKYLFRKEGQNVTLSCEQNLNHDAMYWYRQDPGQGLRLIYYSQIVNDFQKGDIAEGYSVSREKKESFPLTVTSAQKNPTAFYLCASSRGDSKNIQYFGAGTRLSVL.

This chain uses TRBV6-1 with TRBJ1-2; 7 bases map to TRBD1. Germline-derived CDR1 and CDR2 are MNHNS and SASEGT. CDR3 length: 14 amino acids. With V trimmed by 1 base and J by 4 bases, 3 bases remained unmatched. CDR3 coding DNA: TGTGCCAGCAGTGAAGGAGCAGGGGGCTATGGCTACACCTTC. Translated: CASSEGAGGYGYTF.